This note documents a single T cell receptor beta chain sequence. The sample originates from a study of cytomegalovirus exposure and HLA in healthy donors. The CDR3 contains 13 residues. The V gene's germline CDR1 is MNHEY and CDR2 SVGAGI. Between the trimmed V and J ends, which lost 0 bases and 5 bases, there was a span of 7 bases. These donors, healthy bone marrow donors, were studied. Researchers ran the PCR with 60 Vbeta and 13 Jbeta primers. Assay used: immunoSEQ multiplex PCR; TCRdb lists only in-frame clones, some missing. The sample has 40,000 to 50,000 clones, around 68% seen once. The V call is TRBV6-5, the J call TRBJ1-2, with unresolved D. Material: PBMCs. The sequence came from a man aged 30 to 39 in good health and CMV-seronegative. CDR3 sequence: CASSYSNQYGYTF. The CDR3 nucleotides are TGTGCCAGCAGTTACTCGAACCAGTATGGCTACACCTTC.